Presented here are 19 T cell receptor beta chains from one specimen sequenced in a study of blood T cell repertoires in COVID-19. TCRdb's copy holds only in-frame clones and misses some; the assay was immunoSEQ multiplex PCR. The sample contains approximately 220,000 clones, 80% of which appear only once. Sequencing was done on a sample of PBMCs or T cells enriched from blood (not recorded which). These receptors were taken from a middle-aged woman with acute COVID-19.

This chain uses TRBV27 with TRBJ2-1, with D possibly being TRBD1 (6 bases). Per the germline V gene, CDR1 is MNHEY and CDR2 is SMNVEV (reference sequence). This CDR3 is built from 13 residues. V was trimmed by 2 bases and J by 6 bases, leaving 8 bases between them. This CDR3 is CASSLNRVNEQFF. The CDR3, as DNA: TGTGCCAGCAGTTTAAACAGGGTCAATGAGCAGTTCTTC.

V gene TRBV7-2 combines with J gene TRBJ1-1; TRBD1 matches at 7 bases. From germline, CDR1 is SGHTA and CDR2 FQGNSA. Trimming removed 5 bases from V and 0 bases from J; junction bases left unmatched: 3. The CDR3 covers 14 residues. DNA of the CDR3: TGTGCCAGCAGCCTACAGGGGATGAACACTGAAGCTTTCTTT. Protein sequence: CASSLQGMNTEAFF.

The rearrangement joins TRBV5-1 to TRBJ2-5, with 7 bases that match TRBD2. This CDR3 comprises 16 residues. The germline V gene has CDR1 SGHRS and CDR2 YFSETQ. With 5 bases clipped from V and 1 base from J, the junction kept 11 bases outside the gene matches. The CDR3 is CASRVWGLSLQETQYF. DNA for the CDR3: TGCGCCAGCAGGGTCTGGGGACTATCCCTCCAAGAGACCCAGTACTTC.

This clone was observed a few times. The chain couples TRBV12-3 or TRBV12-4 to TRBJ1-5; D is unresolved. The CDR3 totals 12 residues. V shed 11 bases and J shed 3 bases, with 11 bases lying between them. Here the CDR3 DNA reads TGTGCCTGTTCCCCTTTCAATCAGCCCCAGCATTTT. Its protein is CACSPFNQPQHF.

This clone was seen repeatedly, ten times or more. This rearrangement joins TRBV2 to TRBJ1-5; 9 bases are shared with TRBD1. V trimming: 6 bases; J trimming: 0 bases; junction bases outside the gene matches: 15. The CDR3 contains 19 residues. Germline loops: CDR1 SNHLY, CDR2 FYNNEI. The CDR3 sequence is CASRPRPGQGPYSNQPQHF. The CDR3 DNA reads TGTGCCAGCAGGCCCCGACCGGGACAGGGACCCTATAGCAATCAGCCCCAGCATTTT.

The chain joins TRBV29-1 to TRBJ2-3, with TRBD1 matching over 7 bases. This CDR3 comprises 13 residues. V lost 3 bases and J lost 5; bases outside the gene matches: 5. Germline V CDR1 and CDR2: SQVTM, ANQGSEA. CDR3 amino acids: CSVDVPGGDTQYF. The CDR3 DNA follows: TGCAGCGTTGACGTCCCAGGGGGAGATACGCAGTATTTT.

This chain joins TRBV3-1 (or the pseudogene TRBV3-2) and TRBJ1-6, with no clear D. CDR1 and CDR2 from the germline V gene are LGHDT and YNNKEL (reference sequence). The CDR3 runs 14 residues. The V end was cut by 1 base, the J end by 6 bases, with 7 bases between. CDR3 nucleotide sequence: TGTGCCAGCAGCCAAGGTAGTCTTAATTCACCCCTCCACTTT. Amino acids: CASSQGSLNSPLHF.

This rearrangement joins TRBV28 to TRBJ1-5; 9 bases map to TRBD1. Germline V gives CDR1 MDHEN, CDR2 SYDVKM. The CDR3 sequence is 16 residues long. V lost 3 bases and J lost 3; bases outside the gene matches: 6. The CDR3 sequence is CASSFFWDRVNQPQHF. CDR3 nucleotide sequence: TGTGCCAGCAGTTTCTTTTGGGACAGGGTCAATCAGCCCCAGCATTTT.

The rearrangement joins TRBV6-5 to TRBJ1-1; no clear D gene. V was trimmed by 0 bases and J by 7 bases, leaving 6 bases between them. Looked up from germline, CDR1 is MNHEY and CDR2 is SVGAGI. This CDR3 has 12 residues. CDR3 sequence reads: CASSYSGGEAFF. Here the CDR3 DNA reads TGTGCCAGCAGTTACTCAGGCGGTGAAGCTTTCTTT.

This chain joins TRBV6-5 and TRBJ1-3; D perhaps matches TRBD1 (6 bases). The CDR3 is made up of 15 amino acids. CDR1 and CDR2 (germline): MNHEY, SVGAGI. The ends were cut back, 0 bases at V and 5 bases at J, with 11 bases in the middle. CDR3 amino acids: CASSYSQGKRNTIYF. Here the CDR3 DNA reads TGTGCCAGCAGTTACTCCCAGGGGAAACGAAACACCATATATTTT.

This chain joins TRBV5-5 and TRBJ2-1; D is undetermined. V was shortened by 4 bases and J by 0 bases, with 8 bases between the two germline ends. Germline V gene sequence: CDR1 SGHKS, CDR2 YYEKEE (reference sequence). The CDR3 has 14 amino acids. The DNA for the CDR3 is TGTGCCAGCAGCCTGGGTAGCTCCTACAATGAGCAGTTCTTC. This translates into CASSLGSSYNEQFF.

The CDR3 reads CASSIAGGPNEQFF. DNA for the CDR3: TGTGCCAGTAGTATAGCGGGGGGTCCCAATGAGCAGTTCTTC. The J gene is TRBJ2-1, the V gene TRBV19; 7 bases line up with TRBD2. The CDR3 runs 14 residues. V was pared by 1 base and J by 6 bases, with 3 bases of the junction left unmatched. Germline CDR1 and CDR2: LNHDA and SQIVND (reference sequence).

The chain combines TRBV3-1 (or the pseudogene TRBV3-2) with TRBJ1-6, with 9 positions matching TRBD1. The CDR3 is 17 residues long. Germline CDR1 is LGHDT and CDR2 is YNNKEL (reference sequence). V shed 0 bases and J 7 bases; nucleotides not matched to a gene: 7. CDR3 bases: TGTGCCAGCAGCCAAGATCTTACAGGGGGCTTGAATTCACCCCTCCACTTT. This sequence encodes CASSQDLTGGLNSPLHF.

This clone was picked up one time. This chain joins TRBV2 and TRBJ1-3; D call uncertain. CDR3 size: 15 residues. V was shortened by 2 bases and J by 0 bases, with 8 bases between the two germline ends. The germline V gene has CDR1 SNHLY and CDR2 FYNNEI. This CDR3 is CASSEQRRSGNTIYF. In nucleotides, the CDR3 is TGTGCCAGCAGTGAACAGCGACGCTCTGGAAACACCATATATTTT. Based on the CDR3 plus reference TRBV2 and TRBJ1-3, the full variable domain is EPEVTQTPSHQVTQMGQEVILRCVPISNHLYFYWYRQILGQKVEFLVSFYNNEISEKSEIFDDQFSVERPDGSNFTLKIRSTKLEDSAMYFCASSEQRRSGNTIYFGEGSWLTVV.

The chain links TRBV23-1 to TRBJ1-5; 9 bases are shared with TRBD1. TRBV23-1 is an ORF, and what it does is uncertain. The V gene end was trimmed by 0 bases and the J gene end by 4 bases; junction bases not matched to a gene: 7. CDR3 size: 17 residues. CDR3 protein: CASSQSGTGIKNQPQHF. As DNA, the CDR3 is TGCGCCAGCAGTCAATCCGGGACAGGGATCAAGAATCAGCCCCAGCATTTT.

V and J are TRBV5-1 and TRBJ2-5, with 8 bases that match TRBD1. V shed 0 bases and J 7 bases; nucleotides not matched to a gene: 5. The germline V gene has CDR1 SGHRS and CDR2 YFSETQ. The CDR3 has 14 amino acids. In DNA form, the CDR3 reads TGCGCCAGCAGCTTGGAAGGCGGGACAGGGACCCAGTACTTC. Amino acid sequence: CASSLEGGTGTQYF.

J is TRBJ1-2 and V is TRBV30; no firm D call. Germline CDR1 reads GTSNPN; CDR2 reads SVGIG (reference sequence). The ends were cut back, 2 bases at V and 7 bases at J, with 8 bases in the middle. The CDR3 totals 11 residues. CDR3 protein: CAWSSVLGYTF. DNA of the CDR3: TGTGCCTGGAGTTCTGTTCTTGGCTACACCTTC.

The chain recombines TRBV12-3 or TRBV12-4 with TRBJ1-5; possibly TRBD1 for D (5 bases). The germline V and J ends were trimmed by 4 bases and 9 bases, with 13 bases remaining between them. The CDR3 spans 13 residues. The CDR3 bases are TGTGCCAGCAGTTACGGGGGATACCGGCCCCAGCATTTT. The encoded protein is CASSYGGYRPQHF.

The CDR3 DNA reads as TGTGCCAGCAGCTTCTCAGTTACCGGGGAGCTGTTTTTT. It encodes CASSFSVTGELFF. V and J are TRBV7-3 and TRBJ2-2, with D unclear. V was shortened by 3 bases and J by 5 bases, with 7 bases between the two germline ends. Germline V gene sequence: CDR1 SGHTA, CDR2 FQGTGA. The CDR3 totals 13 residues.